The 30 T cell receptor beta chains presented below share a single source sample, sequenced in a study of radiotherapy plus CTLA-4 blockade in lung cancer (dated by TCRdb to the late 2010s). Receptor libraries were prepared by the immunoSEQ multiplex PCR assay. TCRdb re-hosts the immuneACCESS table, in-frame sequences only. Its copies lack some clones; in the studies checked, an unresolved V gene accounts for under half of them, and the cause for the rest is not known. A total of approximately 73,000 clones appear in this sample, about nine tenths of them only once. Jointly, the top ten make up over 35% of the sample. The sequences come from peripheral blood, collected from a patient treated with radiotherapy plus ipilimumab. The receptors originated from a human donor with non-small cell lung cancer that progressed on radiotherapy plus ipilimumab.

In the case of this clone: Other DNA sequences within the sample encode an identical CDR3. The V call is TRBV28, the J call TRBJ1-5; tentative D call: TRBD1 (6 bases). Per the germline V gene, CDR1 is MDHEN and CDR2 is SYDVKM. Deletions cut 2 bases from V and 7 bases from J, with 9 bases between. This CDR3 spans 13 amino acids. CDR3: CASSLLGGQPQHF. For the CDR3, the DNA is TGTGCCAGCAGTTTACTGGGGGGCCAGCCCCAGCATTTT.

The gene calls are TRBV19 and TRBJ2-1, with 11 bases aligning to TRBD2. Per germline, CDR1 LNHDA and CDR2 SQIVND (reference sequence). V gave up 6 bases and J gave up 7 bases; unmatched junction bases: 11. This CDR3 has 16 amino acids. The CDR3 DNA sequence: TGTGCCAGTAGAGTAATGCTAGCGGGAGGAGGGAATGAGCAGTTCTTC. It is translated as CASRVMLAGGGNEQFF. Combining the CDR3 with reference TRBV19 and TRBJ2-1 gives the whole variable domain DGGITQSPKYLFRKEGQNVTLSCEQNLNHDAMYWYRQDPGQGLRLIYYSQIVNDFQKGDIAEGYSVSREKKESFPLTVTSAQKNPTAFYLCASRVMLAGGGNEQFFGPGTRLTVL.

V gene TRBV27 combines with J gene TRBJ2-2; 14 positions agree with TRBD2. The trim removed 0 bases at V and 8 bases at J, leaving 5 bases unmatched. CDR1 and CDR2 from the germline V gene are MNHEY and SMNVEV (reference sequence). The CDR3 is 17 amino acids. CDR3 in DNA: TGTGCCAGCAGTTTATCCGGGACTAGCGGGAGATCGGGGGAGCTGTTTTTT. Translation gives CASSLSGTSGRSGELFF.

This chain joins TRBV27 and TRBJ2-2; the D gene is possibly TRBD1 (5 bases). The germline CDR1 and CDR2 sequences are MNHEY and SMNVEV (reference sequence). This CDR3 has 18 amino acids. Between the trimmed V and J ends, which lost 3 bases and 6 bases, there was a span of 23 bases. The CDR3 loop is CASSFLNARGPKAGELFF. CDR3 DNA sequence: TGTGCCAGCAGTTTCCTTAATGCTAGGGGTCCCAAGGCCGGGGAGCTGTTTTTT.

CDR3 nucleotides: TGTGCCAGCAGCCAAGATCTGGCGGCGCCGAATGAAAAACTGTTTTTT. Amino acid sequence: CASSQDLAAPNEKLFF. This rearrangement joins TRBV4-2 to TRBJ1-4; D remains unclear. CDR3 length: 16 residues. The V end lost 0 bases, the J end lost 5 bases, and 13 bases lay between the germline ends. The V gene's germline CDR1 is LGHNA and CDR2 YNFKEQ.

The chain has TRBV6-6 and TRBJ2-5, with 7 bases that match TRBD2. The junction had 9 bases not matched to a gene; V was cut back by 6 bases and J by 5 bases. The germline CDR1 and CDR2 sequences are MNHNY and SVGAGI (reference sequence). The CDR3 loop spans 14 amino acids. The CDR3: CASRLLNGRETQYF. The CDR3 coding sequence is TGTGCCAGCAGACTTCTGAACGGGAGGGAGACCCAGTACTTC.

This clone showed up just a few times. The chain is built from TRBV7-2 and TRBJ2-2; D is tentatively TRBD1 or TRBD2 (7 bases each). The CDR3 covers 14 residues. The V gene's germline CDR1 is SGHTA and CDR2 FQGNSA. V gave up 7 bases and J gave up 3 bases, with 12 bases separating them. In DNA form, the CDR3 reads TGTGCCAGCACCCAGGGGGGGTACACCGGGGAGCTGTTTTTT. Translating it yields CASTQGGYTGELFF.

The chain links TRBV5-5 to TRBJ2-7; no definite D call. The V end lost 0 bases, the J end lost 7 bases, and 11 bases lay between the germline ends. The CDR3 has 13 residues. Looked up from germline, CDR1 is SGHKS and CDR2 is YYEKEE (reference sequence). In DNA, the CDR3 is TGTGCCAGCAGCTTGGCGCATGGGGATGAGCAGTACGTC. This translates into CASSLAHGDEQYV.

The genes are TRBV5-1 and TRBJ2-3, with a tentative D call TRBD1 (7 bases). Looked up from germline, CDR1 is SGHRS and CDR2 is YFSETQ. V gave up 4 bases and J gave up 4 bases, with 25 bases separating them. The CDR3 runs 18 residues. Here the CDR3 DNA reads TGCGCCAGCAGCCATTGGAGGGGGCGAGGGTCGGATTCAGATACGCAGTATTTT. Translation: CASSHWRGRGSDSDTQYF.

CDR3 coding DNA: TGTGCCAGCAGCAAAGTTCGTACGGTGGGACAAACCTTCCAAGGCTCCTACGAGCAGTACTTC. Amino acid sequence: CASSKVRTVGQTFQGSYEQYF. This chain links TRBV21-1 with TRBJ2-7; TRBD1, as called in the table, went unchecked against the DNA. TRBV21-1 is a pseudogene. The CDR3 has 21 residues.

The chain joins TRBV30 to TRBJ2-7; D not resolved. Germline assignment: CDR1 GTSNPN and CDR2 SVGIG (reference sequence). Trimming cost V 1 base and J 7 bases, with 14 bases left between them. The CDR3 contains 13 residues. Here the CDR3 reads CAWSGSGSGEQYF. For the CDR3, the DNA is TGTGCCTGGAGTGGATCCGGATCTGGAGAGCAGTACTTC.

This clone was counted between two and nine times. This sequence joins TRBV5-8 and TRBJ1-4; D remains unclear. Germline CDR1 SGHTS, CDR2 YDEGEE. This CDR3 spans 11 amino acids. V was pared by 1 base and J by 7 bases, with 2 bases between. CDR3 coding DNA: TGTGCCAGCAGCTTGACTGAAAAACTGTTTTTT. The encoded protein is CASSLTEKLFF.

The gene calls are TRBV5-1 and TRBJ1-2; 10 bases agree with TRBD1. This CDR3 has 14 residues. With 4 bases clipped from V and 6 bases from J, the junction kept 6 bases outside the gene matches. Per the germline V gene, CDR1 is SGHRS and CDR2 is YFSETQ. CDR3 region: CASSATGTGDGYTF. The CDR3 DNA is TGCGCCAGCAGCGCGACCGGGACAGGGGATGGCTACACCTTC.

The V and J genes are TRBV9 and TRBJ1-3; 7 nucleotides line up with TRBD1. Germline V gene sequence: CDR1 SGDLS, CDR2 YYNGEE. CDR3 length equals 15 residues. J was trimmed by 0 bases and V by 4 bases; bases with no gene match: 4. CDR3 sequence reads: CASSPGQVSGNTIYF. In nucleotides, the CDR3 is TGTGCCAGCAGCCCAGGACAGGTCTCTGGAAACACCATATATTTT.

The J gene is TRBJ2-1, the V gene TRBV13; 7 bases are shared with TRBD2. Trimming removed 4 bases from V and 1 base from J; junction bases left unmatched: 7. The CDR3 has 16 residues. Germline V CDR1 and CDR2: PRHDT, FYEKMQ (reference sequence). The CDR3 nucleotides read TGTGCCAGCAGCTCTAACAGCGGGAATTCCTACAATGAGCAGTTCTTC. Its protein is CASSSNSGNSYNEQFF. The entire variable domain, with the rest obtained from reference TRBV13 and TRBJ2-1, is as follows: AAGVIQSPRHLIKEKRETATLKCYPIPRHDTVYWYQQGPGQDPQFLISFYEKMQSDKGSIPDRFSAQQFSDYHSELNMSSLELGDSALYFCASSSNSGNSYNEQFFGPGTRLTVL.

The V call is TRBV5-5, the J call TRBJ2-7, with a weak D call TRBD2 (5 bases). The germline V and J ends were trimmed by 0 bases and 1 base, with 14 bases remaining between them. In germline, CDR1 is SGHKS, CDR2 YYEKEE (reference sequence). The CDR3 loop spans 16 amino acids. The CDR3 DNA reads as TGTGCCAGCAGCTTGGTGGCTAGCAGAACTTCCTACGAGCAGTACGTC. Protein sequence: CASSLVASRTSYEQYV.

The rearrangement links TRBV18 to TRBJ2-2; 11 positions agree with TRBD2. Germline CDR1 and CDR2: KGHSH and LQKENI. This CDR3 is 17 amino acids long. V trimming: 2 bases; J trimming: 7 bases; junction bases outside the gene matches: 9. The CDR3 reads CASSPRYGTSGDGELFF. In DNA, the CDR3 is TGTGCCAGCTCACCAAGGTACGGGACTAGCGGCGACGGGGAGCTGTTTTTT.

The CDR3 DNA reads TGTGCCAGCAGATCGGGGAATCCTGGAAACACCATATATTTT. Its protein is CASRSGNPGNTIYF. The chain has TRBV28 and TRBJ1-3, with D unresolved. There are 14 residues in the CDR3. Germline CDR1 is MDHEN and CDR2 is SYDVKM. V was cut by 6 bases and J by 2 bases, with 11 bases left in between.

The CDR3 nucleotides read TGTGCCAGCAGCTTAGCGGGAAGGTACAATGAGCAGTTCTTC. Translation gives CASSLAGRYNEQFF. The genes are TRBV7-6 and TRBJ2-1; D not certain. V lost 0 bases to trimming and J lost 4 bases, with 7 bases between them. The CDR3 sequence is 14 residues long. Looked up from germline, CDR1 is SGHVS and CDR2 is FNYEAQ.

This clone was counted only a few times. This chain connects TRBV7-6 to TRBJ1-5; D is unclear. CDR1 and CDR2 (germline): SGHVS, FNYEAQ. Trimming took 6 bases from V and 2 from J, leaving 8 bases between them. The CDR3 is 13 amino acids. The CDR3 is CASSQGGNQPQHF. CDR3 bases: TGTGCCAGCAGTCAAGGAGGCAATCAGCCCCAGCATTTT.

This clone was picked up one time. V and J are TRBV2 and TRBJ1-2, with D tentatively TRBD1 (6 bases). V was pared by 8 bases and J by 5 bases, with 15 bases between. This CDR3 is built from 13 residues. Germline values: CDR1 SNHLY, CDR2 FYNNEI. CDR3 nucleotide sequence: TGTGCCAGCGCATACCGGGACACTTATGGCTACACCTTC. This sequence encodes CASAYRDTYGYTF.

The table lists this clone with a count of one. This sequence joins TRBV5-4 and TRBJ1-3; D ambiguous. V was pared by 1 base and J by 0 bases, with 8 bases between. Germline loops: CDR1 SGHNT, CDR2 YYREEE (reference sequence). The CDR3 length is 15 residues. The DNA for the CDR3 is TGTGCCAGCAGCTTGACGGGCAGCTCTGGAAACACCATATATTTT. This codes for CASSLTGSSGNTIYF.

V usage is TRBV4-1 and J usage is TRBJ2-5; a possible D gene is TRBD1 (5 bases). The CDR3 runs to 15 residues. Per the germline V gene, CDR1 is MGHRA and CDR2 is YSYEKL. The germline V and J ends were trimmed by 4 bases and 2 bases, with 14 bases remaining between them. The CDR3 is CASSPLETAQETQYF. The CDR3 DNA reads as TGCGCCAGCAGCCCGTTAGAGACAGCTCAAGAGACCCAGTACTTC.

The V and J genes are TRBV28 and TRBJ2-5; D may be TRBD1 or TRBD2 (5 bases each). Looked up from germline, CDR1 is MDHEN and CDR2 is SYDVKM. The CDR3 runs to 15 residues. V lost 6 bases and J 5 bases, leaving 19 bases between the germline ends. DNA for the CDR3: TGTGCCAGCAGCCCCACTAGGGACGGTGAGGAGACCCAGTACTTC. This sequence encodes CASSPTRDGEETQYF.

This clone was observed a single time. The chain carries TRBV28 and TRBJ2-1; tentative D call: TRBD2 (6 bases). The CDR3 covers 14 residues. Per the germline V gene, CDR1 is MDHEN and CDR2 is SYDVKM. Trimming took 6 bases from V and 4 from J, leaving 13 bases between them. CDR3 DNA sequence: TGTGCCAGCAGCCCGACAGCGGGTTACAATGAGCAGTTCTTC. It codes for CASSPTAGYNEQFF.

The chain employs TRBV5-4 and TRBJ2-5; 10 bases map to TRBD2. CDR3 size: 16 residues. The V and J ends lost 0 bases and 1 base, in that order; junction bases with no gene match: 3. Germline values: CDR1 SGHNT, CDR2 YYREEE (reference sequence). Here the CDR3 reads CASSLGSGRVQETQYF. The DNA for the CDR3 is TGTGCCAGCAGCTTGGGGAGCGGGAGGGTCCAAGAGACCCAGTACTTC.

The DNA of the CDR3 is TGTGCCAGCAACCAACAGGGCTCGGTAGATACGCAGTATTTT. As protein: CASNQQGSVDTQYF. The chain has TRBV27 and TRBJ2-3; D perhaps matches TRBD1 (6 bases). The V end was cut by 7 bases, the J end by 5 bases, with 16 bases between. Germline CDR1 reads MNHEY; CDR2 reads SMNVEV (reference sequence). The CDR3 loop spans 14 amino acids.

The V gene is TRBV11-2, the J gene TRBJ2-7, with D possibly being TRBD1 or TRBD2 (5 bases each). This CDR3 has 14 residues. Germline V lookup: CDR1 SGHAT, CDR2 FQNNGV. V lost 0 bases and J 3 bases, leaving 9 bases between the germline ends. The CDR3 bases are TGTGCCAGCAGCTTAGAACGGGGCTACTACGAGCAGTACTTC. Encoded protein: CASSLERGYYEQYF.

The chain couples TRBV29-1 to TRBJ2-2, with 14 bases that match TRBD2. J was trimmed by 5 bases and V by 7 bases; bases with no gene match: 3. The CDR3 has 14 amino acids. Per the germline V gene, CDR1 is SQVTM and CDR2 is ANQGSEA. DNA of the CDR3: TGCAGCGCCGGACTAGCGGGAGGTACCGGGGAGCTGTTTTTT. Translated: CSAGLAGGTGELFF.

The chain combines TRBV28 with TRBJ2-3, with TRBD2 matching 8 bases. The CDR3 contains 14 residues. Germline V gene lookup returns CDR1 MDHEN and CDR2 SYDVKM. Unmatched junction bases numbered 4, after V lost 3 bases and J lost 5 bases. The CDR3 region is CASSLKLAGDTQYF. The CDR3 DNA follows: TGTGCCAGCAGTTTGAAGCTAGCGGGAGATACGCAGTATTTT.